This TCR beta chain is from a study of blood T cell repertoires in COVID-19 (TCRdb year 2020). Turning to the overall study: Collaborator samples came from the United States, Italy and Spain and covered acute and convalescent phases of COVID-19. A de-identified subject ID, COVID-19 status, age in years and sex were almost always included in the sample metadata. The dataset comprised deeply sampled blood TCRbeta repertoires from subjects exposed to, actively infected with, or recovered from COVID-19. The repertoires were released in a freely available public database intended as a resource for research on the immune response to SARS-CoV-2. The samples were drawn from two sources: the first 160 participants of the ongoing ImmuneRACE study, and over 1,000 subjects contributed by 6 global collaborators. Where available, HLA class I and class II types were obtained from metadata supplied by the sample provider rather than from assay-based typing. The prospective study material was composed of cDNA or gDNA derived from T cells, B-cell-depleted T cells, or PBMCs.

The study at large found these results: The amount of clinical and demographic metadata varied by source and participant and was provided uncurated.

V loses 4 bases at its end and J loses 2 bases; junction bases beyond the gene matches: 9. Spanning cysteine to phenylalanine, the CDR3 consists of 16 amino acids. Solely the CDR3 DNA is kept, with 48 bases framed from the first base. The germline V gene yields SGHRS for CDR1 and YFSETQ for CDR2. Whole blood was collected in K2EDTA tubes by collaborating institutions according to the institutions' own protocols. Collaborator samples were shipped for TCRbeta analysis as frozen whole blood, isolated PBMCs, or DNA extracted from either sample type. TCRbeta CDR3 regions were amplified from genomic DNA by means of the immunoSEQ Assay, a bias-controlled multiplex PCR. Per the source publication's procedure: Nucleated cell counts per sample were estimated from amplification of reference gene primers within the assay. To quantify the absolute abundance of each unique TCRbeta CDR3 rearrangement, sequence reads were collapsed and filtered. For each sample, productive Simpson clonality was calculated as the square root of Simpson's diversity index across productive rearrangements. This immuneACCESS table, as held by TCRdb, lists in-frame sequences with V and J called but not all clones. Of the missing ones, under half trace to an unresolved V gene in checked studies; the others have no known cause. The V and J calls and the clone size are those of that table, but D and trimming were determined from the DNA. A total of around 50,000 clones appear in this sample, around 90% of them only once. The top ten clones comprise roughly 2.3% of the sample.

In its sample, this clone was seen once. What antigen it recognizes has not been identified. No clone much larger than this one lies a single base away; base qualities are absent. Sample: peripheral blood. This sequence originates from a human donor in a cohort sampled during active COVID-19. This sequence uses TRBV5-1 and TRBJ2-3, with 8 bases aligning to TRBD2. The sequenced DNA is TGCGCCAGCAGCGCCTTAGCGGGGCGAGCCACAGATACGCAGTATTTT. Protein translation: CASSALAGRATDTQYF. With all but the CDR3 taken from the reference TRBV5-1 and TRBJ2-3 genes, the full variable domain is: KAGVTQTPRYLIKTRGQQVTLSCSPISGHRSVSWYQQTPGQGLQFLFEYFSETQRNKGNFPGRFSGRQFSNSRSEMNVSTLELGDSALYLCASSALAGRATDTQYFGPGTRLTVL.